The 23 T cell receptor beta chains reported below all come from one sample, sequenced in a study of shared clonotypes between healthy human individuals. The protocol was immunoSEQ multiplex PCR, while the TCRdb copy is restricted to in-frame clones and leaves out a portion. The table shows over a million clones, with roughly 97% occurring only once. Sequenced: naive CD4+ T cells sorted from blood. Regarding subset: CD45RA+ positively selected. These receptors all stem from a man in his thirties or forties in good health.

The rearrangement joins TRBV2 to TRBJ2-7, with D possibly being TRBD2 (6 bases). Germline loops: CDR1 SNHLY, CDR2 FYNNEI. This CDR3 has 15 residues. The V end was cut by 6 bases, the J end by 3 bases, with 18 bases between. CDR3 nucleotides: TGTGCCAGCAGGCCGGGGGTGCCGGGATACTACGAGCAGTACTTC. Translation: CASRPGVPGYYEQYF.

The chain carries TRBV6-5 and TRBJ1-2, with D maybe TRBD1 (5 bases). Germline lookup yields CDR1 MNHEY and CDR2 SVGAGI. The V end lost 2 bases, the J end lost 10 bases, and 17 bases lay between the germline ends. The CDR3 consists of 14 residues. CDR3 amino acids: CASSYGGVQDHYTF. The CDR3 nucleotides read TGTGCCAGCAGTTACGGGGGGGTTCAGGACCACTACACCTTC.

The count of this clone is one. This chain links TRBV27 with TRBJ2-1; 9 nucleotides align to TRBD1. The CDR3 runs to 16 residues. The V gene end was trimmed by 4 bases and the J gene end by 3 bases; junction bases not matched to a gene: 7. The V gene's germline CDR1 is MNHEY and CDR2 SMNVEV (reference sequence). CDR3 DNA sequence: TGTGCCAGCAGTTCCTGGACAGGGGCGTTCTACAATGAGCAGTTCTTC. Translated: CASSSWTGAFYNEQFF.

The chain joins TRBV15 to TRBJ2-1; D is ambiguous. This CDR3 spans 16 amino acids. Germline V gives CDR1 LNHNV, CDR2 YYDKDF (reference sequence). V lost 0 bases and J 1 base, leaving 10 bases between the germline ends. Here the CDR3 DNA reads TGTGCCACCAGCAGAGATAGGAGCGAGTCCTACAATGAGCAGTTCTTC. Amino acid sequence: CATSRDRSESYNEQFF.

The rearrangement uses TRBV10-3 and TRBJ2-7, with 7 bases lining up with TRBD2. CDR3 length equals 15 residues. The germline V gene encodes CDR1 ENHRY and CDR2 SYGVKD. Losses at the gene ends were 3 bases for V and 7 bases for J; bases not matched to a gene: 12. The CDR3 sequence is CAISDGLGNLGEQYF. The CDR3 bases are TGTGCCATCAGTGATGGACTAGGCAATTTGGGGGAGCAGTACTTC.

The chain is built from TRBV9 and TRBJ2-1, with D possibly being TRBD2 (6 bases). Trimming removed 0 bases at V and 0 bases at J, with 16 bases between. Looked up from germline, CDR1 is SGDLS and CDR2 is YYNGEE. The CDR3 sequence is 18 residues long. Here the CDR3 DNA reads TGTGCCAGCAGCGTAGTAGGGAGGAACCCGAGCTCCTACAATGAGCAGTTCTTC. Translation: CASSVVGRNPSSYNEQFF.

This clone was detected once. The genes are TRBV5-5 and TRBJ2-1; tentative D call: TRBD1 (6 bases). The CDR3 contains 16 residues. CDR1 is SGHKS and CDR2 is YYEKEE in the germline V gene (reference sequence). Trimming shortened V by 0 bases and J by 4 bases, and 14 bases separated the two germline ends. The DNA of the CDR3 is TGTGCCAGCAGCTTGGGAGGGACACCCAATTACAATGAGCAGTTCTTC. Translated: CASSLGGTPNYNEQFF. The full variable domain, its missing parts supplied by reference TRBV5-5 and TRBJ2-1, is DAGVTQSPTHLIKTRGQQVTLRCSPISGHKSVSWYQQVLGQGPQFIFQYYEKEERGRGNFPDRFSARQFPNYSSELNVNALLLGDSALYLCASSLGGTPNYNEQFFGPGTRLTVL.

The chain has TRBV10-2 and TRBJ2-7, with D possibly matching TRBD1 (5 bases). The CDR3 has 12 residues. V dropped 7 bases and J dropped 6 bases, with 13 bases sitting between them. Germline loops: CDR1 WSHSY, CDR2 SAAADI. The CDR3 protein is CASTLGAREQYF. For the CDR3, the DNA is TGCGCCAGCACCCTAGGGGCGCGCGAGCAGTACTTC.

V usage is TRBV6-1 and J usage is TRBJ2-4; D perhaps matches TRBD2 (6 bases). The CDR3 totals 13 residues. V was trimmed by 10 bases and J by 5 bases, leaving 15 bases between them. In germline, CDR1 is MNHNS, CDR2 SASEGT. The CDR3 loop is CATTPGVQNIQYF. DNA for the CDR3: TGTGCCACCACCCCGGGGGTACAAAACATTCAGTACTTC.

V is TRBV28 and J is TRBJ1-5, with TRBD1 as a possible D gene (5 bases). The germline V and J ends were trimmed by 5 bases and 2 bases, with 13 bases remaining between them. This CDR3 has 15 amino acids. Germline CDR1 reads MDHEN; CDR2 reads SYDVKM. DNA for the CDR3: TGTGCCAGCAGTCCCTCGAGGGGCGGCAATCAGCCCCAGCATTTT. Its protein is CASSPSRGGNQPQHF. The variable domain in full, completed from reference TRBV28 and TRBJ1-5, reads DVKVTQSSRYLVKRTGEKVFLECVQDMDHENMFWYRQDPGLGLRLIYFSYDVKMKEKGDIPEGYSVSREKKERFSLILESASTNQTSMYLCASSPSRGGNQPQHFGDGTRLSIL.

This rearrangement joins TRBV6-1 to TRBJ2-5; no firm D call. The germline gives CDR1 MNHNS, CDR2 SASEGT. With 7 bases removed from V and 1 base from J, the gap between germline ends came to 10 bases. The CDR3 contains 13 residues. The DNA for the CDR3 is TGTGCCAGCATTCTTAGGGTCCAAGAGACCCAGTACTTC. Translation: CASILRVQETQYF.

The chain recombines TRBV5-1 with TRBJ2-2; no firm D call. The germline CDR1 and CDR2 sequences are SGHRS and YFSETQ. Trimming removed 0 bases at V and 13 bases at J, with 10 bases between. The CDR3 sequence is 12 residues long. CDR3 residues: CASSLDNGMLFF. The CDR3 region has the DNA TGCGCCAGCAGCTTGGACAATGGGATGCTGTTTTTT. The whole variable domain, filled in from reference TRBV5-1 and TRBJ2-2, reads KAGVTQTPRYLIKTRGQQVTLSCSPISGHRSVSWYQQTPGQGLQFLFEYFSETQRNKGNFPGRFSGRQFSNSRSEMNVSTLELGDSALYLCASSLDNGMLFFGEGSRLTVL.

The rearrangement uses TRBV18 and TRBJ2-5, with TRBD1 matching over 8 bases. This CDR3 spans 17 amino acids. Germline values: CDR1 KGHSH, CDR2 LQKENI. J lost 0 bases, V lost 0 bases, and 6 bases had no gene match. The CDR3 DNA reads TGTGCCAGCTCACCACCCGGGACAGGAGGCGACCAAGAGACCCAGTACTTC. Translating it yields CASSPPGTGGDQETQYF.

CDR3 in amino acids: CASSPLLGSAETQYF. CDR3 bases: TGTGCCAGCAGCCCTCTACTAGGCTCCGCGGAGACCCAGTACTTC. V and J are TRBV11-2 and TRBJ2-5; weak D call: TRBD2 (5 bases). Deletions cut 5 bases from V and 5 bases from J, with 18 bases between. Germline values: CDR1 SGHAT, CDR2 FQNNGV. The CDR3 spans 15 residues.

The chain is built from TRBV6-5 and TRBJ2-2, with TRBD2 matching over 9 bases. The CDR3 covers 15 residues. Germline V CDR1 and CDR2: MNHEY, SVGAGI. V was clipped by 6 bases and J by 8 bases; unmatched bases: 10. Here the CDR3 reads CASSPRASGKGELFF. CDR3 nucleotides: TGTGCCAGCAGCCCCCGTGCTAGCGGGAAAGGGGAGCTGTTTTTT.

This chain connects TRBV4-1 to TRBJ2-3; D is perhaps TRBD2 (6 bases). CDR3 length equals 16 residues. Trimming took 0 bases from V and 2 from J, leaving 12 bases between them. The V gene's germline CDR1 is MGHRA and CDR2 YSYEKL. This CDR3 reads CASSQDGTGLTDTQYF. The CDR3, as DNA: TGCGCCAGCAGCCAAGACGGTACGGGACTCACAGATACGCAGTATTTT.

The V gene is TRBV5-6, the J gene TRBJ1-4; possible D gene TRBD1, 5 bases. The CDR3 contains 14 residues. Germline V gives CDR1 SGHDT, CDR2 YYEEEE. The V and J ends lost 2 bases and 6 bases respectively, with 11 bases between them. The CDR3, as DNA: TGTGCCAGCAGCTTCAGGACATCTCATGAAAAACTGTTTTTT. It is translated as CASSFRTSHEKLFF.

CDR3 residues: CASSWALGSGNTIYF. The CDR3 region has the DNA TGTGCCAGCAGTTGGGCCTTAGGATCTGGAAACACCATATATTTT. V usage is TRBV7-9 and J usage is TRBJ1-3, with D uncertain. Trimming left V 6 bases short and J 1 base short, with 13 bases between. The V gene's germline CDR1 is SEHNR and CDR2 FQNEAQ (reference sequence). CDR3 size: 15 residues.

The V and J genes are TRBV7-9 and TRBJ1-5, with D possibly being TRBD1 (6 bases). The germline V gene encodes CDR1 SEHNR and CDR2 FQNEAQ (reference sequence). V gave up 7 bases and J gave up 5 bases, with 12 bases separating them. The CDR3 runs 13 residues. Here the CDR3 reads CASNLGADQPQHF. The DNA for the CDR3 is TGTGCCAGCAACCTGGGGGCCGATCAGCCCCAGCATTTT.

CDR3 protein: CASSQDRPGPGEQYF. CDR3 coding DNA: TGCGCCAGCAGCCAAGACCGGCCAGGTCCGGGGGAGCAGTACTTC. The chain couples TRBV4-1 to TRBJ2-7; perhaps TRBD2 as D (5 bases). There are 15 residues in the CDR3. Trimming pared 0 bases from V and 7 bases from J, leaving 16 bases between. Germline CDR1 and CDR2: MGHRA and YSYEKL.

The chain employs TRBV15 and TRBJ2-5; D is possibly TRBD2 (5 bases). Germline CDR1 reads LNHNV; CDR2 reads YYDKDF (reference sequence). This CDR3 spans 15 amino acids. The ends were cut back, 0 bases at V and 5 bases at J, with 13 bases in the middle. The CDR3 spells CATSREGGPAETQYF. CDR3 bases: TGTGCCACCAGCAGAGAGGGCGGGCCGGCGGAGACCCAGTACTTC.

V gene TRBV10-3 combines with J gene TRBJ2-5, with TRBD2 matching 10 bases. Unmatched junction bases numbered 4, after V lost 4 bases and J lost 2 bases. Per the germline V gene, CDR1 is ENHRY and CDR2 is SYGVKD. The CDR3 has 15 residues. The CDR3 region is CAISVIAGGQETQYF. Here the CDR3 DNA reads TGTGCCATCAGTGTGATAGCGGGAGGACAAGAGACCCAGTACTTC.

The chain joins TRBV28 to TRBJ1-5, with a possible D match to TRBD1 (5 bases). CDR3 size: 16 residues. Germline V gene sequence: CDR1 MDHEN, CDR2 SYDVKM. V dropped 1 base and J dropped 2 bases, with 12 bases sitting between them. CDR3: CASSLSAGWGNQPQHF. CDR3 nucleotide sequence: TGTGCCAGCAGTTTATCCGCAGGGTGGGGCAATCAGCCCCAGCATTTT.